A single sample is the source of the 10 T cell receptor beta chains below, sequenced in a study of cytomegalovirus exposure and HLA in healthy donors. Primers: 60 Vbeta forward and 13 Jbeta reverse. Profiled with immunoSEQ multiplex PCR; TCRdb holds only in-frame clones, not every one. The sample lists around 200,000 clones, 75% to 80% seen once, with around 2% in the top ten. The sequenced material came from PBMCs. Receptor source: a man younger than 35 in good health and CMV-seronegative.

The chain is built from TRBV5-4 and TRBJ2-7; D gene uncertain. Germline assignment: CDR1 SGHNT and CDR2 YYREEE (reference sequence). The CDR3 totals 14 residues. V gave up 0 bases and J gave up 0 bases, with 7 bases separating them. The CDR3 sequence is CASSLEPSSYEQYF. DNA for the CDR3: TGTGCCAGCAGCTTGGAACCCAGCTCCTACGAGCAGTACTTC.

CDR3 in amino acids: CASSLHELAGTNEQFF. The CDR3 coding sequence is TGTGCCAGCAGCCTCCACGAACTAGCGGGCACCAATGAGCAGTTCTTC. The chain employs TRBV13 and TRBJ2-1, with TRBD2 identical over 9 bases. Germline V gene lookup returns CDR1 PRHDT and CDR2 FYEKMQ (reference sequence). The CDR3 contains 16 residues. V gave up 5 bases and J gave up 6 bases; unmatched junction bases: 11.

This clone has only a few counts. The genes are TRBV28 and TRBJ2-7; a possible D gene is TRBD2 (6 bases). Trimming took 4 bases from V and 4 from J, leaving 17 bases between them. The CDR3 sequence is 15 residues long. Germline assignment: CDR1 MDHEN and CDR2 SYDVKM. CDR3 in amino acids: CASSSRTGVIYEQYF. CDR3 DNA sequence: TGTGCCAGCAGTTCCCGGACGGGAGTTATATACGAGCAGTACTTC.

The rearrangement links TRBV6-1 to TRBJ2-5; 10 bases align to TRBD1. The J call may be faulty, since TRBJ2-7 better matches the DNA end. This CDR3 contains 14 residues. The V gene's germline CDR1 is MNHNS and CDR2 SASEGT. CDR3: CASCVGTGDYEQYF. CDR3 nucleotides: TGTGCCAGCTGTGTGGGGACAGGGGACTACGAGCAGTACTTC.

This chain connects TRBV6-5 to TRBJ1-3; no definite D call. The germline V gene encodes CDR1 MNHEY and CDR2 SVGAGI. CDR3 length equals 11 residues. Trimming cost V 5 bases and J 4 bases, with 3 bases left between them. The DNA of the CDR3 is TGTGCCAGCAGTCTAGGAAACACCATATATTTT. Amino acids: CASSLGNTIYF.

The V and J genes are TRBV6-1 and TRBJ1-5; D is uncertain. This CDR3 region has 13 residues. Germline CDR1 reads MNHNS; CDR2 reads SASEGT. Trimming took off 4 bases at V and 2 bases at J, with 6 bases between the two ends. DNA of the CDR3: TGTGCCAGCAGTGCCAAGCGCAATCAGCCCCAGCATTTT. This encodes CASSAKRNQPQHF.

The chain couples TRBV9 to TRBJ1-1, with D perhaps TRBD1 (5 bases). From germline, CDR1 is SGDLS and CDR2 YYNGEE. The V and J ends lost 3 bases and 5 bases respectively, with 14 bases between them. The CDR3 runs to 14 residues. The DNA of the CDR3 is TGTGCCAGCAGCGACCCAGGGTCGGGTACTGAAGCTTTCTTT. This encodes CASSDPGSGTEAFF.

The gene calls are TRBV5-1 and TRBJ2-2, with 10 nucleotides matching TRBD1. Per the germline V gene, CDR1 is SGHRS and CDR2 is YFSETQ. CDR3 length: 15 amino acids. J lost 6 bases, V lost 5 bases, and 7 bases had no gene match. The CDR3 is CASSLDRGRPGELFF. The DNA of the CDR3 is TGCGCCAGCAGTTTAGACAGGGGGCGCCCCGGGGAGCTGTTTTTT.

The chain employs TRBV7-2 and TRBJ2-3, with 9 bases that match TRBD2. CDR1 is SGHTA and CDR2 is FQGNSA in the germline V gene. Unmatched junction bases numbered 5, after V lost 2 bases and J lost 5 bases. The CDR3 is 15 amino acids. The CDR3 DNA reads as TGTGCCAGCAGCTTATATACTAGCGGGTTAGATACGCAGTATTTT. Amino acids: CASSLYTSGLDTQYF.

The chain employs TRBV5-1 and TRBJ2-2; the D is unclear. The CDR3 has 14 amino acids. CDR1 and CDR2 (germline): SGHRS, YFSETQ. Trimming removed 3 bases at V and 3 bases at J, with 9 bases between. The CDR3 DNA reads TGCGCCAGCAGCTCCATTCAGGACACCGGGGAGCTGTTTTTT. Protein product: CASSSIQDTGELFF.